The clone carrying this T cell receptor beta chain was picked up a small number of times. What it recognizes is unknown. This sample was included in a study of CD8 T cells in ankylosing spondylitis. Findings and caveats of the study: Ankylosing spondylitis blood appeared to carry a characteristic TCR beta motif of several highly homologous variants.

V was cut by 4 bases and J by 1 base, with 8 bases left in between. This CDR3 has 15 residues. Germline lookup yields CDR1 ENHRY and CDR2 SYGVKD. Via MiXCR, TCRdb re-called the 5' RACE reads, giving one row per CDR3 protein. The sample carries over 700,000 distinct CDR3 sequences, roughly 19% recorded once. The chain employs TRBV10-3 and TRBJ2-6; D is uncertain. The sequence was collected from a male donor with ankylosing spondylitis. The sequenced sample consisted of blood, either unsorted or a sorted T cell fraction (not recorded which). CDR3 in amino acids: CAISGAFSGANVLTF. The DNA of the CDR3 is TGTGCCATCAGTGGGGCGTTTTCTGGGGCCAACGTCCTGACTTTC.